A selection of T cell receptor beta chains follows, all from one sample in a study of control samples from healthy donors and cancer patients. Libraries were prepared by immunoSEQ multiplex PCR; TCRdb keeps only in-frame clonotypes and omits some of them. The repertoire holds some 150,000 clones, more than 85% seen once, with approximately 2.5% in the top ten. The specimen was blood. These receptors all come from a man aged 50-60 years in good health. Each CDR3 is given with its conserved first and last residue. A D gene is named only where the DNA matches it firmly. Part of the rows lack a size; the others show once, few, many or a class for expanded clones.

D: -
V: TRBV11-2
size: once
J: TRBJ2-7
DNA: TGTGCCAGCAGCTTAGCGCAGGGAGGAAGCGAGCAGTACTTC
CDR3: CASSLAQGGSEQYF

D: -
V: TRBV6-6
size: -
J: TRBJ2-3
DNA: TGTGCCAGCTCCCCGGGATTCAACACAGATACGCAGTATTTT
CDR3: CASSPGFNTDTQYF

D: -
V: TRBV4-1
size: -
J: TRBJ2-2
DNA: TGCGCCAGCAGCCAAGGGGATTACACCGGGGAGCTGTTTTTT
CDR3: CASSQGDYTGELFF

D: -
V: TRBV6-6
size: -
J: TRBJ1-6
DNA: TGTGCCAGCAGAGTACAGTATAATTCACCCCTCCACTTT
CDR3: CASRVQYNSPLHF

D: TRBD2
V: TRBV5-6
size: -
J: TRBJ2-1
DNA: TGTGCCAGCAGCTTGGGGACTAGCAGGAGTGAGCAGTTCTTC
CDR3: CASSLGTSRSEQFF

D: -
V: TRBV11-2
size: -
J: TRBJ2-2
DNA: TGTGCCAGCAGCCCGGGACTGGGAAACACCGGGGAGCTGTTTTTT
CDR3: CASSPGLGNTGELFF

D: -
V: TRBV9
size: -
J: TRBJ2-7
DNA: TGTGCCAGCAGCCCCCTGGTCGGGTACGAGCAGTACTTC
CDR3: CASSPLVGYEQYF

D: -
V: TRBV9
size: -
J: TRBJ2-1
DNA: TGTGCCAGCAGCGTATACGGGAGTGGAGGCGATGAGCAGTTCTTC
CDR3: CASSVYGSGGDEQFF

D: TRBD1
V: TRBV24-1
size: -
J: TRBJ1-2
DNA: TGTGCCACCAGTGATTCGAATGTCCCGGGACAGGGGGATCGTGGCTACACCTTC
CDR3: CATSDSNVPGQGDRGYTF

D: -
V: TRBV19
size: -
J: TRBJ1-5
DNA: TGTGCCAGTAATCCCAGAGAGAGCAATCAGCCCCAGCATTTT
CDR3: CASNPRESNQPQHF

D: -
V: TRBV28
size: once
J: TRBJ1-1
DNA: TGTGCCAGCAGTCCCCGGACAGCCCTAAACACTGAAGCTTTCTTT
CDR3: CASSPRTALNTEAFF

D: TRBD1
V: TRBV6-5
size: -
J: TRBJ1-2
DNA: TGTGCCAGCAGTTACGGACAGGGAGTGGATGGCTACACCTTC
CDR3: CASSYGQGVDGYTF

D: TRBD2
V: TRBV2
size: once
J: TRBJ2-2
DNA: TGTGCCAGCAGTGCCAAACTAGCGGGAGGGAACACCGGGGAGCTGTTTTTT
CDR3: CASSAKLAGGNTGELFF

D: -
V: TRBV19
size: -
J: TRBJ2-1
DNA: TGTGCCAGTAGTATAGGCCCGTATGCATACAATGAGCAGTTCTTC
CDR3: CASSIGPYAYNEQFF

D: -
V: TRBV2
size: -
J: TRBJ1-6
DNA: TGTGCCATACGGGCAGGGGAGAGGTCACCCCTCCACTTT
CDR3: CAIRAGERSPLHF

D: -
V: TRBV6-5
size: -
J: TRBJ2-5
DNA: TGTGCCAGCAGTTACGGACTATTCCAAGAGACCCAGTACTTC
CDR3: CASSYGLFQETQYF

D: -
V: TRBV3-1/TRBV3-2
size: -
J: TRBJ1-5
DNA: TGTGCCAGCAGCCCGATCGGGACTACCAGTCAGCCCCAGCATTTT
CDR3: CASSPIGTTSQPQHF